This TCR beta chain was retrieved from a study of cytomegalovirus exposure and HLA in healthy donors. Study observations and caveats: According to a later analysis, most TCR beta chains associated with CMV appeared HLA-restricted. Donors were assumed by presence/absence analyses to have roughly uniform sequencing depth.

Primers for the PCR totalled 60 Vbeta and 13 Jbeta. The data were produced by immunoSEQ multiplex PCR, yet TCRdb's version contains in-frame clones alone and is incomplete. The sample lists 150,000 to 200,000 clones, around 81% seen once, with 2% to 2.5% in the top ten. This clone was seen a single time. The antigen remains unidentified. V was pared by 2 bases and J by 9 bases, with 8 bases of the junction left unmatched. Germline V gene data show CDR1 as SGHDT and CDR2 as YYEEEE. The CDR3 extends over 15 amino acids. Sequencing was done on a sample of PBMCs. The TCR was taken from a woman aged 25-40 years in good health and CMV-seronegative. The chain carries TRBV5-6 and TRBJ2-1, with 10 bases aligning to TRBD1. CDR3 nucleotide sequence: TGTGCCAGCAGCTTAGGGGACAGGGGTTTCGGTGAGCAGTTCTTC. This sequence encodes CASSLGDRGFGEQFF.